This is a list of T cell receptor beta chains from one sample in a study of radiotherapy plus CTLA-4 blockade in lung cancer. The method was immunoSEQ multiplex PCR; TCRdb's version includes in-frame clones alone and lacks a portion of them. The table records 81,000 or so clones, approximately 86% of them present only once. The source material was peripheral blood, sampled from a patient treated with radiotherapy plus ipilimumab. Receptor source: a human donor with non-small cell lung cancer who had stable disease on radiotherapy plus ipilimumab. CDR3s include the opening cysteine and the closing phenylalanine or tryptophan. The D gene is left open where the match is weak. Only some rows state a clone size, as once, few, many or a class for expanded clones.

size: NA; D: TRBD1; V: TRBV15; J: TRBJ1-6; CDR3: CATSRDRVGDSLSPLHF; DNA: TGTGCCACCAGCAGAGATCGAGTCGGGGACAGCCTCTCACCCCTCCACTTT
size: NA; D: TRBD1; V: TRBV6-5; J: TRBJ2-1; CDR3: CASGRTGTGIFF; DNA: TGTGCCAGCGGAAGGACCGGGACAGGTATTTTCTTC
size: NA; D: TRBD1; V: TRBV7-9; J: TRBJ2-3; CDR3: CASSLGDRGSADTQYF; DNA: TGTGCCAGCAGCTTAGGGGACAGGGGTTCGGCAGATACGCAGTATTTT
size: NA; D: NA; V: TRBV29-1; J: TRBJ1-5; CDR3: CSVEVGGQPQHF; DNA: TGCAGCGTTGAAGTGGGGGGTCAGCCCCAGCATTTT
size: NA; D: NA; V: TRBV7-8; J: TRBJ1-5; CDR3: CASSLWGGGQPQHF; DNA: TGTGCCAGCAGCTTATGGGGAGGTGGGCAGCCCCAGCATTTT
size: NA; D: TRBD2; V: TRBV10-3; J: TRBJ2-5; CDR3: CAISEGGVAGEGKTQYF; DNA: TGTGCCATCAGTGAGGGGGGCGTAGCGGGAGAGGGAAAGACCCAGTACTTC
size: NA; D: TRBD1; V: TRBV6-1; J: TRBJ1-2; CDR3: CASSESRQGRGYTF; DNA: TGTGCCAGCAGTGAATCGAGACAGGGCCGAGGCTACACCTTC
size: NA; D: TRBD1; V: TRBV18; J: TRBJ1-1; CDR3: CASSSGGFTEAFF; DNA: TGTGCCAGCTCATCAGGGGGCTTCACTGAAGCTTTCTTT
size: once; D: NA; V: TRBV30; J: TRBJ2-5; CDR3: CAWAGDTRLKTQYF; DNA: TGTGCCTGGGCGGGGGACACAAGGCTGAAGACCCAGTACTTC
size: NA; D: TRBD1; V: TRBV6-1; J: TRBJ1-6; CDR3: CASSARDRNSPLHF; DNA: TGTGCCAGCAGTGCGCGGGACAGAAATTCACCCCTCCACTTT
size: NA; D: TRBD2; V: TRBV5-1; J: TRBJ2-5; CDR3: CASSPLAGGNQETQYF; DNA: TGCGCCAGCAGCCCCTTAGCGGGAGGTAACCAAGAGACCCAGTACTTC
size: NA; D: NA; V: TRBV2; J: TRBJ2-1; CDR3: CASSERGSGQFF; DNA: TGTGCCAGCAGTGAACGCGGCTCCGGGCAGTTCTTC
size: NA; D: NA; V: TRBV6-5; J: TRBJ2-1; CDR3: CASRVGTSYNEQFF; DNA: TGTGCCAGCAGGGTCGGGACCAGCTACAATGAGCAGTTCTTC
size: NA; D: NA; V: TRBV9; J: TRBJ2-1; CDR3: CASTSGLGYNEQFF; DNA: TGTGCCAGCACCTCGGGGCTAGGCTACAATGAGCAGTTCTTC
size: NA; D: NA; V: TRBV5-1; J: TRBJ2-7; CDR3: CASSLEGLREQYF; DNA: TGCGCCAGCAGCTTGGAAGGGCTGAGGGAGCAGTACTTC
size: NA; D: TRBD1; V: TRBV28; J: TRBJ1-1; CDR3: CASSLYGTGNYNTEAFF; DNA: TGTGCCAGCAGTTTATACGGGACAGGGAACTACAACACTGAAGCTTTCTTT
size: NA; D: NA; V: TRBV28; J: TRBJ1-4; CDR3: CASSLPGVEKLFF; DNA: TGTGCCAGCAGCCTTCCTGGGGTGGAAAAACTGTTTTTT
size: NA; D: TRBD2; V: TRBV6-5; J: TRBJ2-7; CDR3: CASSYSLAGNPYEQYF; DNA: TGTGCCAGCAGTTACTCCCTAGCGGGAAATCCCTACGAGCAGTACTTC
size: NA; D: TRBD1; V: TRBV6-4; J: TRBJ1-5; CDR3: CASSDSHLDRDGNQPQHF; DNA: TGTGCCAGCAGTGACTCGCATCTAGACAGGGATGGCAATCAGCCCCAGCATTTT
size: NA; D: NA; V: TRBV30; J: TRBJ2-5; CDR3: CAWSEGRGPQETQYF; DNA: TGTGCCTGGAGTGAGGGTCGGGGCCCTCAAGAGACCCAGTACTTC
size: once; D: TRBD1; V: TRBV6-6; J: TRBJ1-1; CDR3: CASTLGGSNTEAFF; DNA: TGTGCCAGCACCTTAGGGGGCTCGAACACTGAAGCTTTCTTT
size: medium-sized; D: NA; V: TRBV19; J: TRBJ2-6; CDR3: CASSIADISGANVLTF; DNA: TGTGCCAGTAGTATCGCGGACATCTCTGGGGCCAACGTCCTGACTTTC
size: NA; D: TRBD2; V: TRBV5-1; J: TRBJ2-3; CDR3: CASSTLAGSTDTQYF; DNA: TGCGCCAGCAGCACATTAGCGGGGTCCACAGATACGCAGTATTTT
size: once; D: TRBD1; V: TRBV19; J: TRBJ2-7; CDR3: CASSILGTGGYEQYF; DNA: TGTGCCAGTAGTATATTGGGGACAGGGGGCTACGAGCAGTACTTC
size: NA; D: TRBD1; V: TRBV28; J: TRBJ1-6; CDR3: CASSPGQGIFSPLHF; DNA: TGTGCCAGCAGTCCAGGACAGGGTATCTTTTCACCCCTCCACTTT
size: NA; D: NA; V: TRBV10-2; J: TRBJ1-5; CDR3: CASSDGGNQPQHF; DNA: TGCGCCAGCAGTGATGGAGGGAATCAGCCCCAGCATTTT
size: NA; D: TRBD2; V: TRBV7-2; J: TRBJ2-5; CDR3: CASSTGLAGGGETQYF; DNA: TGTGCCAGCAGCACGGGACTAGCGGGGGGTGGGGAGACCCAGTACTTC
size: NA; D: NA; V: TRBV11-3; J: TRBJ2-5; CDR3: CASSPGWRGQGLQETQYF; DNA: TGTGCCAGCAGCCCGGGATGGCGGGGGCAGGGTCTCCAAGAGACCCAGTACTTC